This T cell receptor (beta chain) was observed in a study of type 1 regulatory T cells. Notes on this clonotype: The target antigen is unknown.

Each CDR3 protein gets one entry after TCRdb re-called the reads with MiXCR. The data contain more than 60,000 distinct CDR3 sequences, 60% to 80% of them singletons. This CDR3 spans 16 amino acids. Germline V gene lookup returns CDR1 SGHRS and CDR2 YFSETQ. The germline V and J ends were trimmed by 0 bases and 0 bases, with 12 bases remaining between them. This sequence was found in a human donor in good health. The sequencing input was cultured non-Tr1 T cells, either the whole culture or a sorted T cell fraction (not recorded which). The genes are TRBV5-1 and TRBJ1-1, with TRBD1 as a possible D gene (5 bases). The CDR3 spells CASSLAKTAMNTEAFF. As DNA, the CDR3 is TGCGCCAGCAGCTTGGCCAAGACAGCGATGAACACTGAAGCTTTCTTT.